A single sample is the source of the 14 T cell receptor beta chains below, sequenced in a study of blood T cell repertoires in COVID-19. Using immunoSEQ multiplex PCR, the repertoire was profiled, and TCRdb retains in-frame clones only, with some absent. The sample holds fewer than 150,000 clones, about 88% seen once. Sequenced sample: peripheral blood. The receptors derive from a human donor in a cohort sampled during active COVID-19.

The V and J genes are TRBV29-1 and TRBJ1-3; tentative D call: TRBD1 (6 bases). Germline V gene data show CDR1 as SQVTM and CDR2 as ANQGSEA. Trimming removed 4 bases from V and 0 bases from J, with 10 bases in between. CDR3 length: 14 amino acids. The CDR3 region has the DNA TGCAGCGTTGTGGGGGCCCACTCTGGAAACACCATATATTTT. Its translation: CSVVGAHSGNTIYF.

This clone was detected many times. The gene calls are TRBV3-1 (or the pseudogene TRBV3-2) and TRBJ2-5; 8 bases align to TRBD2. Germline trimming cut 3 bases from V and 4 bases from J; bases unmatched to any gene: 10. The germline CDR1 and CDR2 sequences are LGHDT and YNNKEL (reference sequence). The CDR3 has 16 residues. CDR3 nucleotide sequence: TGTGCCAGCAGCCAGCTCGGGGGGGCCGGGGGAGAGACCCAGTACTTC. Translating it yields CASSQLGGAGGETQYF.

V usage is TRBV28 and J usage is TRBJ1-2; the D is unclear. This CDR3 contains 12 residues. From germline, CDR1 is MDHEN and CDR2 SYDVKM. V was clipped by 8 bases and J by 3 bases, with 10 bases between them. In nucleotides, the CDR3 is TGTGCCAGCGCGGGCCCGCACTATGGCTACACCTTC. Its translation is CASAGPHYGYTF.

The V and J genes are TRBV19 and TRBJ2-5; a weak D match, TRBD2 (6 bases). V was pared by 5 bases and J by 3 bases, with 16 bases between. There are 15 residues in the CDR3. CDR1 is LNHDA and CDR2 is SQIVND in the germline V gene (reference sequence). The CDR3: CASSSVAEIKETQYF. CDR3 DNA: TGTGCCAGTAGTTCGGTAGCGGAAATCAAAGAGACCCAGTACTTC.

The rearrangement links TRBV7-9 to TRBJ2-7; D remains unclear. The CDR3 consists of 12 residues. The V end lost 6 bases, the J end lost 3 bases, and 9 bases lay between the germline ends. Per the germline V gene, CDR1 is SEHNR and CDR2 is FQNEAQ (reference sequence). The CDR3 sequence: CASSHGYYEQYF. CDR3 in DNA: TGTGCCAGCAGTCACGGGTACTACGAGCAGTACTTC.

The CDR3 DNA reads as TGTGCCAGCAGCTTAGAAGCAGGGCGCTACAATGAGCAGTTCTTC. Translation gives CASSLEAGRYNEQFF. The rearrangement joins TRBV7-9 to TRBJ2-1, with D perhaps TRBD1 (5 bases). Germline lookup yields CDR1 SEHNR and CDR2 FQNEAQ (reference sequence). The CDR3 runs 15 residues. Trimming stripped 1 base from V and 3 bases from J, with 10 bases between.

The chain carries TRBV3-1 (or the pseudogene TRBV3-2) and TRBJ2-1; the match to TRBD2 covers 10 bases. Germline V gene lookup returns CDR1 LGHDT and CDR2 YNNKEL (reference sequence). Trimming cost V 2 bases and J 9 bases; bases outside gene matches: 10. The CDR3 has 16 residues. CDR3 nucleotide sequence: TGTGCCAGCAGCCAATACCTAGCGGGAGAGGGGGGTGAGCAGTTCTTC. Amino acids: CASSQYLAGEGGEQFF.

CDR3 loop: CASSDVATRSVTEAFF. CDR3 DNA sequence: TGCGCCAGCAGTGATGTGGCGACACGATCGGTGACTGAAGCTTTCTTT. The chain couples TRBV10-1 to TRBJ1-1; D call uncertain. V was cut by 3 bases and J by 5 bases, with 19 bases left in between. This CDR3 spans 16 amino acids. Germline loops: CDR1 WNHNN, CDR2 SYGVQD (reference sequence).

This rearrangement joins TRBV5-8 to TRBJ1-4; TRBD1 aligns across 9 bases. The V gene's germline CDR1 is SGHTS and CDR2 YDEGEE. The CDR3 has 14 residues. The V gene end was trimmed by 3 bases and the J gene end by 8 bases; junction bases not matched to a gene: 5. The CDR3 protein is CASSSGQGREKLFF. CDR3 bases: TGTGCCAGCAGCTCGGGACAGGGTCGAGAAAAACTGTTTTTT.

Notes on this clone: Other DNA sequences in the same sample also yield this CDR3. The genes are TRBV28 and TRBJ1-1; 7 bases are shared with TRBD1. The germline V gene has CDR1 MDHEN and CDR2 SYDVKM. This CDR3 has 14 amino acids. V lost 4 bases to trimming and J lost 0 bases; unmatched junction nucleotides: 2. In DNA form, the CDR3 reads TGTGCCAGCAGTTCGGGACAGATGAACACTGAAGCTTTCTTT. Encoded protein: CASSSGQMNTEAFF.

The chain recombines TRBV6-5 with TRBJ2-1, with D tentatively TRBD2 (6 bases). CDR3 length: 13 amino acids. V lost 6 bases and J lost 5, with 11 bases in between. CDR1 MNHEY and CDR2 SVGAGI come from the germline V gene. DNA of the CDR3: TGTGCCAGCAGGGGGGGATCTCACAATGAGCAGTTCTTC. Residues: CASRGGSHNEQFF.

This clone occurred once. The chain recombines TRBV4-1 with TRBJ1-6; D is perhaps TRBD1 (6 bases). This CDR3 has 15 residues. Trimming cost V 1 base and J 7 bases, with 11 bases left between them. Germline V CDR1 and CDR2: MGHRA, YSYEKL. In nucleotides, the CDR3 is TGCGCCAGCAGCCAAGTGGATCAGGGGAATTCACCCCTCCACTTT. This translates into CASSQVDQGNSPLHF.

The sample holds a few counts of this clone. This chain joins TRBV19 and TRBJ2-7, with 7 bases that match TRBD2. The CDR3 is 15 amino acids. Germline V lookup: CDR1 LNHDA, CDR2 SQIVND (reference sequence). Germline trimming cut 5 bases from V and 4 bases from J; bases unmatched to any gene: 11. DNA for the CDR3: TGTGCCAGTAGTGGAAGGCCGACTAGCTGGTACGAGCAGTACTTC. Its protein product is CASSGRPTSWYEQYF.

V usage is TRBV27 and J usage is TRBJ1-2; tentative D call: TRBD1 (5 bases). The CDR3 has 12 residues. Germline V gene sequence: CDR1 MNHEY, CDR2 SMNVEV (reference sequence). With 3 bases removed from V and 7 bases from J, the gap between germline ends came to 9 bases. CDR3 loop: CASSFRGAGYTF. The CDR3 coding sequence is TGTGCCAGCAGTTTTAGGGGCGCTGGCTACACCTTC.